This T cell receptor (beta chain) was sequenced for a study of PD-L1 blockade in urothelial cancer (dated by TCRdb to the late 2010s). For context, the study as a whole: Every patient began therapy at some point between 2013 and 2015 and was given atezolizumab 1,200 mg intravenously every 3 weeks. Twenty-five of 29 patients were males with bladder-origin urothelial cancer, and about 65% of the roughly 30 reported a prior smoking history. An ECOG performance status of 0 or 1 was recorded for the patients, and 0 to 3 prior chemotherapy regimens had been received by the patients. Blood samples were analyzed 3 weeks after the start of treatment (second dose) and 6 weeks after the start of treatment. A median of roughly 140,000 T cells and some 84,000 unique TCRs was obtained from blood samples, and a median clonality of about 0.08 was observed. An exploratory multi-omic analysis was conducted of the somatic, immune and clinical correlates of response to PD-L1 blockade with atezolizumab in urothelial cancer. TCR sequencing covered pretreatment tumor samples and matched, serially collected peripheral blood taken before and after atezolizumab treatment. Durable clinical benefit was defined as a progression-free survival longer than 6 months, and TCR features were additionally tested against progression-free survival and overall survival. In the same patients, whole exome sequencing and RNA sequencing of pretreatment tumors were performed in addition to TCR sequencing. Durable clinical benefit was achieved by nine patients but not by the remaining 20. Pretreatment blood TCR-seq was available for twenty-nine patients, at least one posttreatment blood collection was obtained for about 24 patients, and tumor TCR-seq was available for about 24 patients.

Concerning this clone: Its target antigen remains unknown. No quality values exist for individual bases; no much larger clone is one base distant.

The CDR3, cysteine through phenylalanine, is 12 amino acids long. The CDR3 DNA has 36 bases and is translated from base 1. Compared with germline, V lacks 6 bases and J lacks 7 bases; bases without a gene match: 5. Via the germline V gene, CDR1 is MNHEY and CDR2 SVGAGI. Synthetic TCR analog templates were spiked into each PCR so that absolute template abundance could be estimated from read counts. The immunoSEQ assay used bias-controlled V and J gene primers to amplify TCRbeta CDR3 regions from genomic DNA. Rearranged TCRbeta segments were sequenced at approximately 20X coverage. Per the source publication's procedure: Clustering was used to correct sequencing errors, and CDR3s were annotated against IMGT so that V, D and J genes could be assigned. Out-of-frame and stop-codon sequences were excluded, and only productive TCRbeta rearrangements were used in downstream analyses. Clonality was computed as one minus Shannon entropy normalized by the log of the number of unique productive sequences. Clones differing between time points or between blood and tumor were identified using Fisher's exact test with Benjamini-Hochberg correction, with an adjusted p below 0.01 applied as the threshold. Not all clones reach the TCRdb copy of this immuneACCESS table, which keeps in-frame sequences only. Checked studies attribute under half of the gap to unresolved V genes and leave the rest unexplained. The D gene and trimming were derived from the DNA, and the V and J assignments and clone size from that table. The sample records about 87,000 clones, 84% of which are singletons. The ten largest clones take up more than 2% of the sample.

Interpreted using the paper, the time point label stands for: pretreatment peripheral blood. The cohort comprised roughly 30 patients with locally advanced or metastatic urothelial carcinoma treated at Memorial Sloan Kettering on a trial protocol. Peripheral blood mononuclear cells were collected pretreatment and during treatment, with between 1 and 8 total time points per patient. The Qiagen DNeasy Blood extraction kit was used to purify genomic DNA from total PBMCs and tumor samples. Collected pretreatment and during treatment, PBMCs were isolated and stored as previously described. Study-level results and caveats: A pretreatment peripheral blood TCR clonality below the median was linked to improved progression-free and overall survival. Among patients with durable benefit, tumor-associated TCR clones showed greater expansion in peripheral blood 3 weeks after treatment started (n ≈ 20, p = 0.022). Small sample size (n ≈ 30) and many exploratory analyses mean the results are intended to be hypothesis-generating.

In this chain, TRBV6-5 is recombined with TRBJ1-2, with 7 bases in between that match TRBD1. The origin of this receptor is a man in his fifties or sixties with urothelial cancer. This material consisted of PBMCs, taken around atezolizumab (anti-PD-L1) treatment. The DNA reads TGTGCCAGCAGCCTCGGACAGGCTGGCTACACCTTC. This encodes CASSLGQAGYTF.